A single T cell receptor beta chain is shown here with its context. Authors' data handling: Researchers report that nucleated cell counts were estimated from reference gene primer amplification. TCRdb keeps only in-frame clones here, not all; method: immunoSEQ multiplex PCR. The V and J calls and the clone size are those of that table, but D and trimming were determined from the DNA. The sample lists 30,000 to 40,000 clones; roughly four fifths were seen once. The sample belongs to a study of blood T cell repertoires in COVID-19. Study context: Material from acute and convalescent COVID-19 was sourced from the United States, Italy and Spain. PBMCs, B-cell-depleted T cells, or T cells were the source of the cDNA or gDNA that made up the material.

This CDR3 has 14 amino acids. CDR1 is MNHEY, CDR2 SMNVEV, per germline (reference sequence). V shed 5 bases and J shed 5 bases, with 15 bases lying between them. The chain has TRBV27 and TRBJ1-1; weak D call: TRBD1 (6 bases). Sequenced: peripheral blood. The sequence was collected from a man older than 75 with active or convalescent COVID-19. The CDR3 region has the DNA TGTGCCAGCAGTAGGACCAGGGGAAGGACTGAAGCTTTCTTT. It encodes CASSRTRGRTEAFF.